The entry below gives a single T cell receptor (beta chain) sequence along with its context. The target antigen is unknown. TCRdb reanalysed the 5' RACE reads using MiXCR and keeps one entry per CDR3 protein. The sample consists of roughly 170,000 distinct CDR3 sequences, about a fifth of them appearing once. The sample originates from a study of T-cell memory formation after mild COVID-19. Findings and limits, study-wide: Pre-infection memory showed some responding clones, and this suggested that cross-reactive memory joined. CD8+ contracting clones occupied EMRA, while CD4+ ones occupied mainly CM and EM.

This CDR3 region has 13 residues. Trimming left V 1 base short and J 12 bases short, with 13 bases between. The germline gives CDR1 SEHNR, CDR2 FQNEAQ (reference sequence). The receptor comes from a man aged 18-30 years who had mild COVID-19 (a few samples of this study predate the infection). Cell type and time point are not known. V is TRBV7-9 and J is TRBJ2-1; weak D call: TRBD2 (6 bases). Sequenced material: PBMCs or a T cell subset sorted from them (not recorded which). CDR3 residues: CASSLGLEELQFF. CDR3 coding DNA: TGTGCCAGCAGCTTAGGACTAGAAGAGCTGCAGTTCTTC.